This T cell receptor (beta chain) was sequenced in a study of cytomegalovirus exposure and HLA in healthy donors. Primers: 60 Vbeta forward and 13 Jbeta reverse. Assay used: immunoSEQ multiplex PCR; TCRdb lists only in-frame clones, some missing. This table holds about 170,000 clones, over 75% found once. Sequencing input: PBMCs. The sequence was collected from a man aged 35 to 55 in good health and CMV-seropositive.

CDR3 loop: CASAAGTTKPGTEAFF. As DNA, the CDR3 is TGCGCCAGCGCGGCCGGGACTACTAAACCTGGCACTGAAGCTTTCTTT. This chain links TRBV5-1 with TRBJ1-1; weak D call: TRBD1 (5 bases). With 7 bases removed from V and 4 bases from J, the gap between germline ends came to 23 bases. This CDR3 spans 16 amino acids. Germline assignment: CDR1 SGHRS and CDR2 YFSETQ.